The rows below give T cell receptor beta chains drawn from one sample of a study of shared clonotypes between healthy human individuals. Clones were sequenced by immunoSEQ multiplex PCR, and TCRdb holds only the in-frame ones, with some missing. The sample lists about 490,000 clones, 60% to 85% occurring once. Sequenced input: PBMCs. The origin of the receptors is a woman between 40 and 55 years old in good health. Some clones in this sample may be carry-over from other donors' samples. The conserved cysteine and the conserved F or W are not part of the CDR3 here.

TRBJ2-5 TRBV19 ASRAAGTEETQY
TRBJ2-5 TRBV19 ASSIGGGETQY
TRBJ2-3 TRBV4-1 ASSQAARASGRDTQY
TRBJ1-2 TRBV28 ASTVNPQGYGYT
TRBJ2-1 TRBV28 ASSLAPGLYYNEQF
TRBJ2-1 TRBV15 ATSRGLWGNEQF
TRBJ2-7 TRBV30 AWIGAGNPSYEQY
TRBJ1-2 TRBV5-4 ASSPEGDRGYT
TRBJ2-7 TRBV7-9 ASSFGSYEQY
TRBJ2-7 TRBV29-1 SGSVSGEQY
TRBJ2-6 TRBV28 ASSPPGSGANVLT
TRBJ2-7 TRBV18 ASSPSGTSSYEQY
TRBJ2-5 TRBV27 ASSFKGETQY
TRBJ2-4 TRBV28 ASSLAGATKNIQY
TRBJ1-4 TRBV6-5 ASSLQGATNEKLF
TRBJ2-7 TRBV28 ASSAPTGAPDEQY
TRBJ1-1 TRBV28 ASSIEENTEAF
TRBJ1-2 TRBV5-6 ASSLENYGYT
TRBJ2-2 TRBV7-2 ASSLGGATAGELF
TRBJ2-5 TRBV5-1 ASSVQGLAVQETQY
TRBJ2-7 TRBV19 ASIPPLAGGPSDEQY
TRBJ1-5 TRBV18 ASSPQGVGNQPQH
TRBJ1-4 TRBV9 ASSVGTGGFRDEKLF
TRBJ2-1 TRBV10-3 AMKTDYNEQF
TRBJ2-7 TRBV5-6 ASSVGLAGDDEQY
TRBJ1-2 TRBV14 ASSQDWPSVDGYT
TRBJ2-7 TRBV5-1 ASSLGSSGFSYEQY
TRBJ1-5 TRBV30 AWGTGGYSNQPQH
TRBJ2-2 TRBV18 ASSPPSTLTGELF
TRBJ2-1 TRBV27 ASRRLAGGINEQF
TRBJ2-1 TRBV11-3 ASSPGQNEQF
TRBJ2-7 TRBV6-1 ASSVGRASYEQY
TRBJ2-2 TRBV7-3 ASSLTSGGGELF
TRBJ2-7 TRBV27 ASTPGPGFFSYEQY
TRBJ2-3 TRBV2 ASRTGAWDTQY
TRBJ1-2 TRBV7-3 ASSLGLGGYGYT